These T cell receptor beta chains were read from a single sample in a study of beta chain features in type 1 diabetes. Sequenced by immunoSEQ multiplex PCR; TCRdb stores in-frame clones only, minus some. In the table there are hundreds of thousands of clones, about 29% of which are singletons. The specimen sequenced was naive CD4+ T cells from blood. All receptors come from a man between 18 and 29 years old in good health. Each CDR3 is given without its conserved first and last residue.

j_call: TRBJ2-1; v_call: TRBV9; cdr3_aa: ASSATDSNEQF
j_call: TRBJ1-5; v_call: TRBV30; cdr3_aa: AWSPSSNQPQH
j_call: TRBJ2-3; v_call: TRBV25-1; cdr3_aa: ASSDLQGYTDTQY
j_call: TRBJ1-2; v_call: TRBV6-4; cdr3_aa: ASSPPKPGQRDGYT
j_call: TRBJ1-3; v_call: TRBV9; cdr3_aa: ASSVVGVGNTIY
j_call: TRBJ2-4; v_call: TRBV9; cdr3_aa: ASSVGGRTGGRDIQY
j_call: TRBJ2-4; v_call: TRBV4-1; cdr3_aa: ASSQTTLAGGPVIQY
j_call: TRBJ2-3; v_call: TRBV7-2; cdr3_aa: ASSPGPFQDTQY
j_call: TRBJ2-5; v_call: TRBV10-3; cdr3_aa: AISDLGETQY
j_call: TRBJ1-5; v_call: TRBV30; cdr3_aa: AWSYRGNQPQH
j_call: TRBJ2-1; v_call: TRBV30; cdr3_aa: AWSASYNEQF
j_call: TRBJ2-1; v_call: TRBV11-2; cdr3_aa: ASSSLLQTIDNEQF
j_call: TRBJ2-1; v_call: TRBV30; cdr3_aa: AWKASHEQF
j_call: TRBJ2-5; v_call: TRBV2; cdr3_aa: ASRAGVGQETQY
j_call: TRBJ1-1; v_call: TRBV29-1; cdr3_aa: SVGRGNTEAF
j_call: TRBJ2-5; v_call: TRBV28; cdr3_aa: ASRGETQY